One and the same sample provided the 30 T cell receptor beta chains below, sequenced in a study of PD-L1 blockade in urothelial cancer. Some clones are missing from TCRdb's copy, which holds only in-frame ones; the method was immunoSEQ multiplex PCR. The sample shows more than 65,000 clones, roughly 87% of them seen only once. The starting material was PBMCs, obtained around atezolizumab (anti-PD-L1) treatment. These receptors came from a woman in her seventies with urothelial cancer.

The rearrangement joins TRBV15 to TRBJ2-3; possible D gene TRBD2, 7 bases. Trimming removed 0 bases at V and 6 bases at J, with 16 bases between. The CDR3 covers 16 residues. Germline lookup yields CDR1 LNHNV and CDR2 YYDKDF (reference sequence). CDR3 sequence: CATSRDRGGGTDTQYF. The CDR3 nucleotides are TGTGCCACCAGCAGAGATAGAGGGGGGGGGACGGATACGCAGTATTTT.

The genes are TRBV7-2 and TRBJ1-2, with unresolved D. This CDR3 contains 13 residues. Trimming cost V 5 bases and J 2 bases, with 9 bases left between them. Germline assignment: CDR1 SGHTA and CDR2 FQGNSA. The CDR3 sequence: CASSQGRNYGYTF. CDR3 DNA: TGTGCCAGCAGCCAAGGGAGGAACTATGGCTACACCTTC.

This chain uses TRBV6-4 with TRBJ1-2, with D tentatively TRBD1 (6 bases). Per the germline V gene, CDR1 is MRHNA and CDR2 is SNTAGT. The length of the CDR3 is 14 residues. The V and J ends lost 11 bases and 3 bases respectively, with 19 bases between them. CDR3 sequence (DNA): TGTGCCGGCCCGCCTGCCAGGGGCGACTATGGCTACACCTTC. Translating gives CAGPPARGDYGYTF.

The rearrangement links TRBV11-2 to TRBJ2-7; the D is unclear. V was shortened by 1 base and J by 1 base, with 5 bases between the two germline ends. The germline gives CDR1 SGHAT, CDR2 FQNNGV. The CDR3 runs 13 residues. The CDR3 is CASSLGQSYEQYF. CDR3 coding DNA: TGTGCCAGCAGCTTAGGGCAGTCCTACGAGCAGTACTTC.

This clone was seen a single time. This sequence joins TRBV6-5 and TRBJ1-2, with D possibly being TRBD1 (5 bases). Germline loops: CDR1 MNHEY, CDR2 SVGAGI. V lost 0 bases to trimming and J lost 8 bases, with 13 bases between them. This CDR3 has 14 residues. CDR3 in DNA: TGTGCCAGCAGTTACTCCGGGGGTGCTGGCGGCTACACCTTC. Encoded protein: CASSYSGGAGGYTF.

The genes are TRBV25-1 and TRBJ2-5; TRBD1 is a possible D gene (6 bases). The germline gives CDR1 MGHDK, CDR2 SYGVNS. This CDR3 spans 13 amino acids. With 4 bases removed from V and 5 bases from J, the gap between germline ends came to 11 bases. This chain's CDR3 is CASSALGAETQYF. The CDR3, as DNA: TGTGCCAGCAGTGCCTTGGGGGCGGAGACCCAGTACTTC.

J is TRBJ2-7 and V is TRBV27; 8 nucleotides line up with TRBD1. The V segment lost 5 bases and the J segment 4 bases; nucleotides outside the gene matches: 7. There are 14 residues in the CDR3. Germline V gives CDR1 MNHEY, CDR2 SMNVEV (reference sequence). CDR3 protein: CASSINRQGYEQYF. The DNA for the CDR3 is TGTGCCAGCAGTATCAACCGACAGGGGTACGAGCAGTACTTC.

This clone was seen a single time. The chain is built from TRBV5-1 and TRBJ2-5; D is possibly TRBD2 (6 bases). The CDR3 extends over 15 amino acids. Germline values: CDR1 SGHRS, CDR2 YFSETQ. V lost 3 bases to trimming and J lost 1 base, with 13 bases between them. DNA of the CDR3: TGCGCCAGCAGCTCGGGAGAGCCAGGCCAAGAGACCCAGTACTTC. Protein sequence: CASSSGEPGQETQYF.

The genes are TRBV5-1 and TRBJ1-2, with 9 bases that match TRBD1. The V gene's germline CDR1 is SGHRS and CDR2 YFSETQ. The CDR3 loop spans 16 amino acids. V lost 0 bases and J lost 4; bases outside the gene matches: 7. CDR3 residues: CASSLEGTGNAYGYTF. CDR3 nucleotide sequence: TGCGCCAGCAGCTTGGAGGGGACAGGGAATGCCTATGGCTACACCTTC.

CDR3 sequence reads: CASSQEIRGIDEQFF. CDR3 bases: TGCGCCAGCAGCCAAGAAATAAGGGGAATCGATGAGCAGTTCTTC. J is TRBJ2-1 and V is TRBV4-1; weak D call: TRBD1 (5 bases). V lost 0 bases and J 8 bases, leaving 14 bases between the germline ends. Germline V CDR1 and CDR2: MGHRA, YSYEKL. The CDR3 totals 15 residues.

The gene calls are TRBV28 and TRBJ2-1, with 7 bases lining up with TRBD1. The V gene end was trimmed by 6 bases and the J gene end by 9 bases; junction bases not matched to a gene: 5. The CDR3 has 12 amino acids. Germline V gene lookup returns CDR1 MDHEN and CDR2 SYDVKM. The CDR3 sequence is CASSNRGGEQFF. DNA of the CDR3: TGTGCCAGCAGCAACAGGGGTGGTGAGCAGTTCTTC. Full variable domain (missing parts from reference TRBV28 and TRBJ2-1): DVKVTQSSRYLVKRTGEKVFLECVQDMDHENMFWYRQDPGLGLRLIYFSYDVKMKEKGDIPEGYSVSREKKERFSLILESASTNQTSMYLCASSNRGGEQFFGPGTRLTVL.

The J gene is TRBJ2-1, the V gene TRBV25-1; no clear D. CDR3 length: 15 residues. V lost 4 bases and J 5 bases, leaving 15 bases between the germline ends. CDR1 and CDR2 (germline): MGHDK, SYGVNS. The CDR3 here is CASSAEDILDNEQFF. The CDR3 DNA sequence: TGTGCCAGCAGTGCAGAAGATATCTTGGACAATGAGCAGTTCTTC.

This clone turned up a few times. The rearrangement links TRBV6-1 to TRBJ2-5, with 7 positions matching TRBD2. CDR3 length: 17 amino acids. CDR1 is MNHNS and CDR2 is SASEGT in the germline V gene. The V and J ends lost 1 base and 1 base, in that order; junction bases with no gene match: 9. The CDR3 region has the DNA TGTGCCAGCAGTGAAGGGAGGGCGGGAGCCATCCAAGAGACCCAGTACTTC. This encodes CASSEGRAGAIQETQYF.

V and J are TRBV7-2 and TRBJ2-7, with TRBD1 as a possible D gene (5 bases). The CDR3 is 15 residues long. The ends were cut back, 2 bases at V and 4 bases at J, with 15 bases in the middle. Germline assignment: CDR1 SGHTA and CDR2 FQGNSA. As DNA, the CDR3 is TGTGCCAGCAGCTTACTCGCGTCAGGACATTACGAGCAGTACTTC. Residues: CASSLLASGHYEQYF.

The chain employs TRBV19 and TRBJ1-2, with D uncertain. Per the germline V gene, CDR1 is LNHDA and CDR2 is SQIVND (reference sequence). Trimming took 7 bases from V and 1 from J, leaving 13 bases between them. This CDR3 contains 14 residues. The CDR3 here is CASTTRGNNYGYTF. DNA for the CDR3: TGTGCCAGTACCACTCGGGGAAATAACTATGGCTACACCTTC.

The V call is TRBV29-1, the J call TRBJ2-5; no reliable D call. Trimming cost V 1 base and J 5 bases, with 17 bases left between them. There are 15 residues in the CDR3. Germline lookup yields CDR1 SQVTM and CDR2 ANQGSEA. As DNA, the CDR3 is TGCAGCGTTGAAGGGTCCCAGGCAGGAAGGGAGACCCAGTACTTC. It specifies CSVEGSQAGRETQYF.

This chain connects TRBV5-1 to TRBJ2-5, with 7 bases that match TRBD2. The CDR3 contains 15 residues. J lost 3 bases, V lost 0 bases, and 5 bases had no gene match. Germline V gene lookup returns CDR1 SGHRS and CDR2 YFSETQ. The CDR3 DNA reads as TGCGCCAGCAGCTTGGTTGGACTAGTTGAAGAGACCCAGTACTTC. This translates into CASSLVGLVEETQYF. The complete variable domain, with remaining parts taken from reference TRBV5-1 and TRBJ2-5, reads KAGVTQTPRYLIKTRGQQVTLSCSPISGHRSVSWYQQTPGQGLQFLFEYFSETQRNKGNFPGRFSGRQFSNSRSEMNVSTLELGDSALYLCASSLVGLVEETQYFGPGTRLLVL.

The rearrangement links TRBV28 to TRBJ2-7; 7 bases line up with TRBD1. The germline V gene encodes CDR1 MDHEN and CDR2 SYDVKM. The CDR3 is 14 residues long. V dropped 4 bases and J dropped 0; count of bases not matched to a gene: 3. Here the CDR3 DNA reads TGTGCCAGCAGTTCAGGGGGATACTCCTACGAGCAGTACTTC. Residues: CASSSGGYSYEQYF.

In this sample, this clone turned up a few times. The V call is TRBV19, the J call TRBJ2-2; D not resolved. Per germline, CDR1 LNHDA and CDR2 SQIVND (reference sequence). The CDR3 has 14 amino acids. V lost 1 base and J lost 1, with 4 bases in between. The CDR3 region is CASSIVVNTGELFF. CDR3 sequence (DNA): TGTGCCAGTAGTATAGTAGTGAACACCGGGGAGCTGTTTTTT.

The V and J genes are TRBV18 and TRBJ2-7, with TRBD1 matching 10 bases. Germline trimming cut 5 bases from V and 0 bases from J; bases unmatched to any gene: 4. Per germline, CDR1 KGHSH and CDR2 LQKENI. The CDR3 covers 15 residues. The CDR3 loop reads CASSYRDRGSYEQYF. CDR3 DNA sequence: TGTGCCAGCTCATACCGGGACAGGGGCTCCTACGAGCAGTACTTC.

The chain uses TRBV7-2 and TRBJ1-5, with a weak D call TRBD1 (6 bases). V was clipped by 0 bases and J by 6 bases, with 6 bases between them. Germline CDR1 and CDR2: SGHTA and FQGNSA. The CDR3 covers 13 residues. CDR3 sequence reads: CASSLATGQPQHF. The CDR3 nucleotides read TGTGCCAGCAGCTTAGCGACAGGTCAGCCCCAGCATTTT.

This sequence joins TRBV19 and TRBJ1-2, with 8 nucleotides matching TRBD1. Per germline, CDR1 LNHDA and CDR2 SQIVND (reference sequence). The CDR3 loop spans 16 amino acids. V was clipped by 3 bases and J by 4 bases; unmatched bases: 10. Here the CDR3 reads CASSIIFTQGAYGYTF. The DNA for the CDR3 is TGTGCCAGTAGTATCATCTTTACGCAGGGGGCCTATGGCTACACCTTC.

The J gene is TRBJ1-5, the V gene TRBV27; maybe TRBD1 (5 bases). The ends were cut back, 3 bases at V and 4 bases at J, with 10 bases in the middle. The CDR3 spans 14 residues. The germline V gene encodes CDR1 MNHEY and CDR2 SMNVEV (reference sequence). CDR3 nucleotide sequence: TGTGCCAGCAGTTTCAGGGATAGTAATCAGCCCCAGCATTTT. This gives the protein CASSFRDSNQPQHF.

This clone came up once. The chain is built from TRBV13 and TRBJ1-2; 7 bases align to TRBD1. The germline V gene encodes CDR1 PRHDT and CDR2 FYEKMQ (reference sequence). The CDR3 runs to 14 residues. Trimming cost V 3 bases and J 3 bases; bases outside gene matches: 4. The CDR3 DNA follows: TGTGCCAGCAGCTTGACAGGGCTGGACTATGGCTACACCTTC. Encoded protein: CASSLTGLDYGYTF.

The table lists this clone with a count of one. This rearrangement joins TRBV4-1 to TRBJ1-2; 8 bases are shared with TRBD1. This CDR3 has 15 amino acids. V lost 1 base, J lost 4 bases, and 5 bases stayed unmatched. Germline values: CDR1 MGHRA, CDR2 YSYEKL. Here the CDR3 reads CASSQGTGLRYGYTF. The CDR3 nucleotides are TGCGCCAGCAGCCAAGGGACAGGGTTACGCTATGGCTACACCTTC.

The V gene is TRBV18, the J gene TRBJ2-7; tentatively, D is TRBD2 (5 bases). Looked up from germline, CDR1 is KGHSH and CDR2 is LQKENI. The V and J ends lost 1 base and 0 bases respectively, with 13 bases between them. CDR3 length: 16 amino acids. CDR3: CASSPLTPSGSYEQYF. CDR3 in DNA: TGTGCCAGCTCACCACTGACCCCGAGCGGCTCCTACGAGCAGTACTTC.

The V call is TRBV10-3, the J call TRBJ2-7, with no clear D. Germline loops: CDR1 ENHRY, CDR2 SYGVKD. The CDR3 has 15 residues. The V end was cut by 0 bases, the J end by 0 bases, with 9 bases between. The CDR3 region is CAISESGALSYEQYF. The DNA of the CDR3 is TGTGCCATCAGTGAGTCAGGAGCCCTCTCCTACGAGCAGTACTTC.

The rearrangement links TRBV5-1 to TRBJ2-1; a weak D match, TRBD2 (6 bases). Trimming took off 5 bases at V and 3 bases at J, with 15 bases between the two ends. The CDR3 spans 15 residues. CDR1 is SGHRS and CDR2 is YFSETQ in the germline V gene. The DNA of the CDR3 is TGCGCCAGCAGTTCGGATGGCGGGGTCTACAATGAGCAGTTCTTC. Encoded protein: CASSSDGGVYNEQFF.

This clone was recorded only once. The genes are TRBV19 and TRBJ2-3; the D gene is possibly TRBD1 (6 bases). Per germline, CDR1 LNHDA and CDR2 SQIVND (reference sequence). The V and J ends lost 6 bases and 4 bases respectively, with 17 bases between them. CDR3 size: 15 residues. As DNA, the CDR3 is TGTGCCAGTAGCTTTACAGGGACCTGGCCAGATACGCAGTATTTT. Translated: CASSFTGTWPDTQYF.

The rearrangement uses TRBV2 and TRBJ2-1; TRBD1 matches at 7 bases. V dropped 7 bases and J dropped 4; count of bases not matched to a gene: 13. Germline CDR1 and CDR2: SNHLY and FYNNEI. The CDR3 is 16 amino acids. CDR3: CASMTGSLPIYNEQFF. CDR3 in DNA: TGTGCCAGCATGACAGGGTCCCTACCGATTTACAATGAGCAGTTCTTC.